This T cell receptor beta chain was recorded in a study of human T cells and chemical hapten exposure. Attachment of unique molecular identifiers to individual cDNA molecules was performed in the library. TCRdb re-called the reads with MiXCR, one entry per CDR3 protein. Altogether about 120,000 distinct CDR3 sequences are present, about 7.7% being singletons, with the ten largest covering roughly 1.5%. Researchers extracted total RNA from unfractionated whole blood. Trimming took 5 bases from V and 0 from J, leaving 10 bases between them. Germline V gene data show CDR1 as LGHDT and CDR2 as YNNKEL (reference sequence). This CDR3 comprises 14 residues.

The source of this sequence is a human donor in good health. Some clones in this sample may be carry-over from other donors' samples. This chain links TRBV3-1 with TRBJ1-1; D unresolved. Sample: whole blood. The CDR3 region is CASSKTTVNTEAFF. CDR3 bases: TGTGCCAGCAGCAAAACGACGGTGAACACTGAAGCTTTCTTT.